This T cell receptor (beta chain) was sequenced for a study of a mutant IDH1 vaccine in newly diagnosed glioma. Study context: Patients arrived already treated with radiotherapy, temozolomide, or both, most having had both.

The table came from immunoSEQ multiplex PCR; TCRdb's copy has only in-frame clones and leaves some out. The sample includes around 29,000 clones, 87% seen only once; the top ten take approximately 3.3%. The time point is: week 5, during vaccination. Topical imiquimod was applied with each vaccine dose, which held 300 ug of mutant IDH1 20-mer peptide. In the case of this clone: The antigen remains undetermined.

The origin of this receptor is a woman in her thirties or forties with glioma. Some clones in this sample may be carry-over from other donors' samples. Sequencing used peripheral blood mononuclear cells (PBMCs), obtained from a glioma patient whose treatment included an IDH1 peptide vaccine.

CDR3 amino acids: CASSLGLGATGELFF. The CDR3 DNA is TGTGCCAGCAGCTTGGGGTTAGGTGCCACCGGGGAGCTGTTTTTT. J is TRBJ2-2 and V is TRBV7-3, with D hard to call. The CDR3 is 15 amino acids. Trimming took 3 bases from V and 4 from J, leaving 12 bases between them. The germline gives CDR1 SGHTA, CDR2 FQGTGA. Together with reference TRBV7-3 and TRBJ2-2, the CDR3 gives the full variable domain: GAGVSQTPSNKVTEKGKYVELRCDPISGHTALYWYRQSLGQGPEFLIYFQGTGAADDSGLPNDRFFAVRPEGSVSTLKIQRTERGDSAVYLCASSLGLGATGELFFGEGSRLTVL.